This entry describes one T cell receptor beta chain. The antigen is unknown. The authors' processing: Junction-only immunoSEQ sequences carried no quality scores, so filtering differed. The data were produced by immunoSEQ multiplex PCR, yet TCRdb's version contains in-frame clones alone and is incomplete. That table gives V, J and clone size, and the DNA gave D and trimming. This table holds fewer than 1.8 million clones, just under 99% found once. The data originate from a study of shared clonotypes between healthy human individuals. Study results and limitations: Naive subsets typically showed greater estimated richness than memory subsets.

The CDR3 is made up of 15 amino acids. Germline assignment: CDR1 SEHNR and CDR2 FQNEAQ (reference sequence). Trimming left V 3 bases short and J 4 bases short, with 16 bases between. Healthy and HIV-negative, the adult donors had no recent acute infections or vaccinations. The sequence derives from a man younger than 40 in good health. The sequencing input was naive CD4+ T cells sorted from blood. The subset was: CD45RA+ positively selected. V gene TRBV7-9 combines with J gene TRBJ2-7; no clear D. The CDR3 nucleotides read TGTGCCAGCAGCTTCGAGAATGGACCGATTTACGAGCAGTACTTC. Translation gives CASSFENGPIYEQYF.